A single sample is the source of the 2 T cell receptor beta chains below, sequenced in a study of regulatory T cells in long-lasting Graves disease. In building TCR beta libraries, iRepertoire HTBI primers were used together with Arm-PCR of CDR3 regions. TCRdb reprocessed the multiplex PCR reads via MiXCR and lists one record per CDR3 protein. The sample lists some 450,000 distinct CDR3 sequences, about 16% occurring once. As to time point: newly diagnosed GD, antithyroid drugs for less than 3 months. PBMC-extracted RNA yielded the TCR library. Separately, the same data were catalogued under a study of T cells in Graves' hyperthyroidism and ophthalmopathy.

Sequencing used peripheral blood mononuclear cells (PBMCs), obtained at new diagnosis, from a patient treated with antithyroid drugs. These receptors were obtained from a woman in her twenties or thirties with Graves disease.

This clonotype has ten or more counts. This chain uses TRBV28 with TRBJ2-1; D not certain. Germline V gives CDR1 MDHEN, CDR2 SYDVKM. The CDR3 is 15 amino acids. V was cut by 7 bases and J by 0 bases, with 13 bases left in between. This chain's CDR3 is CASTNGGSSYNEQFF. The CDR3 DNA sequence: TGTGCCAGCACCAATGGTGGTAGCTCCTACAATGAGCAGTTCTTC.

This clonotype was recorded at least ten times. J is TRBJ2-1 and V is TRBV7-3, with D possibly being TRBD1 (6 bases). Trimming removed 0 bases at V and 10 bases at J, with 7 bases between. This CDR3 has 12 amino acids. The germline gives CDR1 SGHTA, CDR2 FQGTGA. Written as DNA, the CDR3 is TGTGCCAGCAGCTTAACGGGACACGAGCAGTTCTTC. It yields the protein CASSLTGHEQFF.